This TCR beta chain was captured in a study of diagnostic markers for celiac disease (dated by TCRdb to the early 2020s). Turning to this clonotype: Its binding antigen is unknown.

The instrument given in TCRdb is Illumina MiSeq. TCRdb reprocessed the reads into one record per CDR3 protein sequence, lacking DNA. The table of this sample itemizes under 9,500 distinct CDR3 sequences. Clones ranked in the top ten supply around 6% of the sample. From the cysteine through the phenylalanine, the CDR3 covers 16 amino acids. The DNA is not on file. CDR1 and CDR2 (SGHVS, FQNEAQ) derive from the germline V gene. Sequencing input: either unsorted cells or a sorted T cell fraction (not recorded which). This sequence originates from a human donor. This table probably holds off-target reads from a library built for another chain. The rearranged chain carries TRBV7-8 and TRBJ2-7; the TRBD1 assignment by TCRdb is unverifiable without DNA. The CDR3 is CASSFYDPGTPYEQYF.